The clone carrying this T cell receptor (beta chain) has only one observation. Antigen unknown. This sample stems from a study of follicular helper T cells after annual influenza vaccination. Study information: For some subjects, blood spans the 2013-2014, 2014-2015 and 2015-2016 annual vaccinations.

Whole-study results and caveats: Plasmablast frequency change correlated with clonality change in ICOS+CD38+ cTfh. Successive annual vaccinations recalled a recurrent oligoclonal ICOS+CD38+ cTfh response with influenza-specific clonotypes.

Trimming removed 5 bases from V and 7 bases from J, with 17 bases in between. The CDR3 contains 13 residues. Germline V gene data show CDR1 as GTSNPN and CDR2 as SVGIG (reference sequence). Repertoires were generated with immunoSEQ multiplex PCR, while TCRdb's copy carries only in-frame clones and drops some. The sample lists roughly 13,000 clones; 70% to 90% were seen once. The time point is: 2014-2015 season, pre-vaccination. Sorted blood CD4 subsets were sequenced before and after adults received seasonal inactivated influenza vaccine. This TCR came from an adult who received the influenza vaccine. The J gene is TRBJ2-5, the V gene TRBV30, with a tentative D call TRBD1 (5 bases). The material sequenced was CXCR5- memory CD4+ T cells sorted from blood, taken on the day of influenza vaccination. CDR3 region: CAWLRADWATQYF. CDR3 bases: TGTGCCTGGCTCAGGGCGGATTGGGCGACCCAGTACTTC.